This T cell receptor beta chain appears in the sequencing data of a study of response to subunit inactivated influenza vaccine. This clonotype came up once. Its antigen is still unknown. Study conclusions and caveats: Researchers suggested that each seasonal influenza vaccination recruits few new T cells.

TCRdb called the RT-PCR reads again in MiXCR, with one record for every CDR3 protein. The sample carries hundreds of thousands of distinct CDR3 sequences, approximately 13% recorded once. The germline CDR1 and CDR2 sequences are DFQATT and SNEGSKA (reference sequence). The J segment lost 7 bases and the V segment lost 0 bases, leaving 3 bases of the junction unmatched. The CDR3 contains 14 residues. J is TRBJ2-7 and V is TRBV20-1, with 13 bases lining up with TRBD2. Sequencing used PBMCs from blood, obtained approximately 15 days before vaccination. This sequence was found in a man over 45 who received an inactivated influenza vaccine. This chain's CDR3 is CSAREGLAGPEQYF. In DNA form, the CDR3 reads TGCAGTGCTAGAGAGGGACTAGCGGGGCCGGAGCAGTACTTC.